This T cell receptor beta chain was sequenced for a study of shared T cell receptors in the human thymus (dated by TCRdb to 2020 to 2022). The study in broad terms: The study examined how self-reactive, shared T-cell receptor alpha chains are generated in the human thymus.

According to the germline V gene, CDR1 reads SGDLS and CDR2 reads YYNGEE. V is clipped by 6 bases and J by 0 bases, and the sequence between their germline boundaries is 16 bases long. The CDR3 goes from the cysteine to the phenylalanine over 16 residues. The read is trimmed to its CDR3 DNA, 48 bases read in frame from base 1. As to this clone: It has no known antigen specificity. Base qualities are missing; no much larger clone stands one base away.

The library came from the immunoSEQ multiplex PCR assay. Here the immuneACCESS table is served through TCRdb, limited to in-frame sequences with V and J called. Missing clones are a known gap in these copies; in checked studies unresolved V genes cover under half, and the rest lacks a known reason. The sample profile shows some 660,000 clones; around 87% of them were found once. More than 0.009% of the sample is in the top ten clones. The sample was also linked to a second study, of human thymus T cells. The second publication reports: Immunologically healthy infants undergoing open corrective cardiac surgery for congenital heart defects in Finland were used as donors. The thymus tissue came from surgical resects taken out during corrective cardiac surgery. V and J gene segment usage appeared biased in both thymic and peripheral blood repertoires. The related research found that thymic TCR repertoires overlapped highly between unrelated individuals. The study used seven to nine infant thymus samples plus four related peripheral blood samples to characterize TCR alpha and beta repertoires. Donor ages ranging from about 7 to 250 days were recorded, and about six male and a couple of female infants were included in the cohort. After being mechanically released from the tissue, thymocytes were kept at -70 degrees C in pellets of roughly 10-33 million cells. A QIAsymphony instrument was used to extract genomic DNA from the frozen cell pellets. The immunoSEQ multiplex PCR assay was used to amplify the TCRB and TCRAD loci from a standardized quantity of quality-controlled genomic DNA. The amplicons covered the V(D)J region and were long enough to include the CDR3 and to identify the V and J genes. The commercial immunoSEQ service was used to sequence amplicons on an Illumina platform. Corrections for primer bias and sequencing errors followed previously described methods, while TCRAD and TCRB definitions were based on the IMGT database. Analysis of the repertoires was done with immunoSEQ Analyzer 3.0 and VDJTools and included basic statistics, V/J segment usage, diversity estimates, rarefaction and pairwise overlap. To estimate diversity, the Chao1, ChaoE, Efron-Thisted, Shannon and inverse Simpson indices were applied, and diversity was also estimated on datasets down-sampled to the smallest sample. For repertoire overlap, CDR3 nucleotide sequence, V gene and J gene had to match strictly, and clustering was done by Jaccard-based multidimensional scaling. On average, approximately 860,000 unique TCRB clonotypes were obtained from thymus samples, compared with 70,000 to 90,000 from blood samples.

The V and J genes are TRBV9 and TRBJ1-5; too little of a D gene remains to name it. The origin of this receptor is a boy under two years old with a congenital heart defect. Donor details come from another sample of the same person, matched by shared clones. Source material: thymocytes. The DNA reads as follows: TGTGCCAGCACCAGAACCGACATTGATAGCAATCAGCCCCAGCATTTT. This sequence encodes CASTRTDIDSNQPQHF.